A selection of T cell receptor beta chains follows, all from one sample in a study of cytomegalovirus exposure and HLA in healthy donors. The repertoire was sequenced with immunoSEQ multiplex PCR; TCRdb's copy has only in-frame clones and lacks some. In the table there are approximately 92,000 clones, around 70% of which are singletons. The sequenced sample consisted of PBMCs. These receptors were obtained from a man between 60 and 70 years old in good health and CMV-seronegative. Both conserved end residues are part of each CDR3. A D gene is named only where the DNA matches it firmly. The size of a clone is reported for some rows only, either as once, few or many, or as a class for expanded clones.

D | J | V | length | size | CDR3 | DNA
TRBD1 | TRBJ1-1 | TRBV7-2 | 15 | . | CASSPQGAQRTEAFF | TGTGCCAGCAGCCCTCAGGGGGCGCAGAGGACTGAAGCTTTCTTT
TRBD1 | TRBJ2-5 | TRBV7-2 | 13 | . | CASDAGTGETQYF | TGTGCCAGCGACGCCGGGACAGGGGAGACCCAGTACTTC
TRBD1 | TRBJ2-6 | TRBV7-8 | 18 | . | CASSPNDRGLSGANVLTF | TGTGCCAGCAGCCCAAACGACAGGGGCCTCTCTGGGGCCAACGTCCTGACTTTC
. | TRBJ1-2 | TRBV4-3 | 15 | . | CASSQDTEANYGYTF | TGCGCCAGCAGCCAGGACACCGAAGCCAACTATGGCTACACCTTC
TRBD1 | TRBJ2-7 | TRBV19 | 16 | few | CASSIPSTGSGYEQYF | TGTGCCAGTAGTATTCCCTCGACAGGGTCTGGCTACGAGCAGTACTTC
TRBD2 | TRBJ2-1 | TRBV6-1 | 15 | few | CASLPFRAGESEQFF | TGTGCCAGCCTGCCTTTTAGAGCGGGAGAAAGTGAGCAGTTCTTC
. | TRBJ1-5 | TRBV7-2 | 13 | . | CASTPSSNQPQHF | TGTGCCAGCACCCCGAGTAGCAATCAGCCCCAGCATTTT
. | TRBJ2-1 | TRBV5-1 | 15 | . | CATSPGPKSYNEQFF | TGTGCCACCTCACCGGGTCCTAAAAGCTACAATGAGCAGTTCTTC
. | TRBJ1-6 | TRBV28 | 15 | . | CASSFYSGSNSPLHF | TGTGCCAGCAGTTTCTATTCAGGGTCGAATTCACCCCTCCACTTT
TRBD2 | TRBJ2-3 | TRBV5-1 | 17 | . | CASSFVNGLAGGDTQYF | TGCGCCAGCAGCTTCGTTAACGGTTTGGCGGGAGGAGATACGCAGTATTTT
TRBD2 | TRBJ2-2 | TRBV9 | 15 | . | CASSVAAGDTGELFF | TGTGCCAGCAGCGTAGCAGCGGGAGACACCGGGGAGCTGTTTTTT
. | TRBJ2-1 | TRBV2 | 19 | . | CASSEVAGTAPSSYNEQFF | TGTGCCAGCAGTGAAGTCGCGGGTACAGCCCCAAGCTCCTACAATGAGCAGTTCTTC
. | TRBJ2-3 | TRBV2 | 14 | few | CASSESRGTDTQYF | TGTGCCAGCAGTGAATCGAGGGGCACAGATACGCAGTATTTT
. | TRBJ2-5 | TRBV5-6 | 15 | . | CASSLTVTSGETQYF | TGTGCCAGCAGCTTGACGGTGACTAGTGGTGAGACCCAGTACTTC
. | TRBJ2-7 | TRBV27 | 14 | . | CARSLPGLGYEQYF | TGTGCCCGCTCCCTGCCCGGGTTGGGCTACGAGCAGTACTTC
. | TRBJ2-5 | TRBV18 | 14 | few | CASSPLGGQETQYF | TGTGCCAGCTCACCATTAGGGGGACAAGAGACCCAGTACTTC
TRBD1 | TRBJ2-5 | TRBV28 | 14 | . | CASIPGQGIESQYF | TGTGCCAGCATTCCTGGACAGGGGATTGAGTCCCAGTACTTC
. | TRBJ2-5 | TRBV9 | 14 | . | CASSPGLPQETQYF | TGTGCCAGCAGCCCCGGACTACCCCAAGAGACCCAGTACTTC
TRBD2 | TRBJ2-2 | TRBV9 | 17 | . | CASSAPSGGSNTGELFF | TGTGCCAGCAGCGCCCCTTCGGGAGGGTCGAACACCGGGGAGCTGTTTTTT
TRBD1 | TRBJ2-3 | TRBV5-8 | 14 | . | CASSETGLTDTQYF | TGTGCCAGCAGCGAGACAGGGTTGACAGATACGCAGTATTTT
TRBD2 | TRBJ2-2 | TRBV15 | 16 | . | CATSRGRAGVAGELFF | TGTGCCACCAGCAGGGGGAGAGCGGGAGTTGCCGGGGAGCTGTTTTTT
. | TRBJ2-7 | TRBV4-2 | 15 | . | CASSQEWAGAYEQYF | TGTGCCAGCAGCCAAGAATGGGCGGGGGCGTACGAGCAGTACTTC
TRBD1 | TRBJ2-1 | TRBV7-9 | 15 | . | CASSSGTGAFNEQFF | TGTGCCAGCAGTTCTGGGACAGGGGCATTCAATGAGCAGTTCTTC
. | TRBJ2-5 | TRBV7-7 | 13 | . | CASSLTSGETQYF | TGTGCCAGCAGCTTAACGTCTGGCGAGACCCAGTACTTC
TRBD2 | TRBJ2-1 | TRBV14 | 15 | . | CASSHWTSGRGEQFF | TGTGCCAGCAGCCACTGGACTAGCGGGAGGGGTGAGCAGTTCTTC
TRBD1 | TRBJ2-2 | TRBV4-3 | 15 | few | CASSRRDRYTGELFF | TGCGCCAGCAGCCGACGGGACAGATACACCGGGGAGCTGTTTTTT
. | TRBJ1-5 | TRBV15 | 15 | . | CATSRDIGVNQPQHF | TGTGCCACCAGCAGAGATATAGGGGTCAATCAGCCCCAGCATTTT
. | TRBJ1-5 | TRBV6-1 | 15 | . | CASSELDISNQPQHF | TGTGCCAGCAGTGAACTGGACATAAGCAATCAGCCCCAGCATTTT
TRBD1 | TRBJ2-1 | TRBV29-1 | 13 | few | CSVGGQGSNEQFF | TGCAGCGTTGGAGGACAGGGGAGCAATGAGCAGTTCTTC
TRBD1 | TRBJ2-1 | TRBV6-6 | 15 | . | CASSYLGTVYNEQFF | TGTGCCAGCAGTTACTTGGGGACAGTCTACAATGAGCAGTTCTTC
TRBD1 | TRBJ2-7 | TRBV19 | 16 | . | CASSTEGGTGAYEQYF | TGTGCCAGTAGTACCGAGGGGGGGACAGGGGCCTACGAGCAGTACTTC
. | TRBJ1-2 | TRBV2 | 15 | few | CASREQVNPNYGYTF | TGTGCCAGCAGGGAACAGGTCAACCCTAACTATGGCTACACCTTC
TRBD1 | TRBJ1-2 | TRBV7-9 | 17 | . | CASSSPGQAPFVSGYTF | TGTGCCAGCAGCTCCCCGGGACAGGCCCCATTTGTTAGTGGCTACACCTTC
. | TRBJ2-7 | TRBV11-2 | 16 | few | CASSPARLGHSYEQYF | TGTGCCAGCAGCCCAGCCCGTTTGGGACATTCCTACGAGCAGTACTTC
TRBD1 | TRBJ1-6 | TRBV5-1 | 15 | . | CASSPRTGDNSPLHF | TGCGCCAGCAGCCCCCGGACAGGGGACAATTCACCCCTCCACTTT
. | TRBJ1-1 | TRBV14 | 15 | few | CASSQWSLQNTEAFF | TGTGCCAGCAGCCAATGGAGCCTACAGAACACTGAAGCTTTCTTT
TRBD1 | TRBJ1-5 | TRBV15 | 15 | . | CATSRDRGLDQPQHF | TGTGCCACCAGCCGCGACAGGGGGCTGGATCAGCCCCAGCATTTT
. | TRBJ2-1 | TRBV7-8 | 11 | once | CASSFAGEQFF | TGTGCCAGCAGCTTTGCGGGTGAGCAGTTCTTC
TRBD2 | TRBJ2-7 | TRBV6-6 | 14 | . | CASTLGTSGYEQYF | TGTGCCAGCACCCTCGGGACTAGCGGCTACGAGCAGTACTTC
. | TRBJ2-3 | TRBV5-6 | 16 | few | CASSPRVALGTDTQYF | TGTGCCAGCAGCCCGAGGGTAGCGCTGGGCACAGATACGCAGTATTTT
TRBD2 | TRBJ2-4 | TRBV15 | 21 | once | CATSREVILAGVGIAKNIQYF | TGTGCCACCAGCAGAGAGGTCATTCTAGCGGGAGTGGGGATAGCCAAAAACATTCAGTACTTC
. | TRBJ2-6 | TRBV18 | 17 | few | CASSPPNSLSGANVLTF | TGTGCCAGCTCACCACCGAACAGCCTCTCTGGGGCCAACGTCCTGACTTTC
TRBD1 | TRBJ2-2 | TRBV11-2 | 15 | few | CASSLVPGTAGELFF | TGTGCCAGCAGCTTAGTACCGGGGACAGCCGGGGAGCTGTTTTTT
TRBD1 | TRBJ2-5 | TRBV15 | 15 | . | CATSPNHRGQETQYF | TGTGCCACCAGCCCTAATCACAGGGGGCAGGAGACCCAGTACTTC
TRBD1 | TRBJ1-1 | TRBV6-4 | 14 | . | CASSREGGNTEAFF | TGTGCCAGCAGCCGGGAAGGGGGCAACACTGAAGCTTTCTTT
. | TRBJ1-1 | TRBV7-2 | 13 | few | CASASRVNTEAFF | TGTGCCAGCGCCAGCAGGGTGAACACTGAAGCTTTCTTT
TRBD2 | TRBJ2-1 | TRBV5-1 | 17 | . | CASSIAGTSGRNNEQFF | TGCGCCAGCAGCATAGCCGGGACTAGCGGGAGAAACAATGAGCAGTTCTTC
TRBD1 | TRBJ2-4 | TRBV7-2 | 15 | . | CASSLSGTGDLIQYF | TGTGCCAGCAGTTTATCCGGGACAGGCGATCTCATTCAGTACTTC
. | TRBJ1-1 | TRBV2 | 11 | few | CASKRGTEAFF | TGTGCCAGCAAGCGGGGGACTGAAGCTTTCTTT
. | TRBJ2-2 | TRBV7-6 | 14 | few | CASSFAGNTGELFF | TGTGCCAGCAGCTTTGCGGGAAACACCGGGGAGCTGTTTTTT
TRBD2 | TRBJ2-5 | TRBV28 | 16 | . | CASRSTGTSVQETQYF | TGTGCCAGCAGATCTACCGGGACTAGCGTACAAGAGACCCAGTACTTC
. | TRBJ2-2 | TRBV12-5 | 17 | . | CASGSRGAPGDTGELFF | TGTGCTAGTGGTTCGAGGGGTGCCCCAGGGGACACCGGGGAGCTGTTTTTT
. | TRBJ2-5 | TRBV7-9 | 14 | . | CSSSLEVRDLTQYF | TGTTCCAGCAGCTTAGAGGTTCGGGATTTGACCCAGTACTTC
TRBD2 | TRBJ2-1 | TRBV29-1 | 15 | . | CSVGQRGAPYNEQFF | TGCAGCGTTGGGCAGCGGGGGGCCCCGTACAATGAGCAGTTCTTC
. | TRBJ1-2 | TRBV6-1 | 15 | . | CASTQADGLNYGYTF | TGTGCCAGCACTCAAGCGGACGGACTTAACTATGGCTACACCTTC
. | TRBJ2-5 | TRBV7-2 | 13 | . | CVSSLAGGETQYF | TGTGTCAGCAGCTTAGCTGGGGGGGAGACCCAGTACTTC
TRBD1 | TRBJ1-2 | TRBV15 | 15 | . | CATSKGQGANYGYTF | TGTGCCACCAGCAAGGGACAGGGGGCCAACTATGGCTACACCTTC
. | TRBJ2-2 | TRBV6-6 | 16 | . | CATKPMGRVGTGELFF | TGTGCCACTAAACCAATGGGCAGGGTTGGCACCGGGGAGCTGTTTTTT
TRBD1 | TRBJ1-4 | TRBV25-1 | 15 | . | CASSDPRTGEEKLFF | TGTGCCAGCAGTGATCCCCGGACAGGGGAGGAAAAACTGTTTTTT